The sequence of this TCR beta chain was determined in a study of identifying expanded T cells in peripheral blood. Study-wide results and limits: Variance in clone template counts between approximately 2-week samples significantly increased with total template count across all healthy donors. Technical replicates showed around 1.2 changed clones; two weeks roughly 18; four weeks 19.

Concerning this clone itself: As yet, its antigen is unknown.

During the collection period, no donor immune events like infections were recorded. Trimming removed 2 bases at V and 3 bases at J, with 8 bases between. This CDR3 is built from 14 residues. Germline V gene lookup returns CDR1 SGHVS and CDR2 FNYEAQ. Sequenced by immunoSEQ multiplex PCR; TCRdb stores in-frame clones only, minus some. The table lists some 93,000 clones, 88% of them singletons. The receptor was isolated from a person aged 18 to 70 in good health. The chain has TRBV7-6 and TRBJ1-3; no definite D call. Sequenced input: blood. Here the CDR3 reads CASSLSGRGNTIYF. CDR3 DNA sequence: TGTGCCAGCAGCTTATCCGGGCGTGGAAACACCATATATTTT. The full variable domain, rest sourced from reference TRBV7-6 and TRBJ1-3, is GAGVSQSPRYKVTKRGQDVALRCDPISGHVSLYWYRQALGQGPEFLTYFNYEAQQDKSGLPNDRFSAERPEGSISTLTIQRTEQRDSAMYRCASSLSGRGNTIYFGEGSWLTVV.